The 4 T cell receptor beta chains below come from one sample, sequenced in a study of blood T cell repertoires in COVID-19. The repertoire was sequenced with immunoSEQ multiplex PCR; TCRdb's copy has only in-frame clones and lacks some. There are about 250,000 clones in the sample; roughly 90% occur only once, and approximately 0.84% lies in the top ten. The sample comprised peripheral blood. The receptors come from a man aged 25-45 years with acute or convalescent COVID-19.

The CDR3 protein is CASSPGLMNTEAFF. The CDR3 DNA is TGTGCCAGCAGCCCCGGTTTAATGAACACTGAAGCTTTCTTT. The J gene is TRBJ1-1, the V gene TRBV7-3; D is ambiguous. Germline loops: CDR1 SGHTA, CDR2 FQGTGA. The CDR3 sequence is 14 residues long. Trimming removed 5 bases at V and 0 bases at J, with 10 bases between. Full variable domain (missing parts from reference TRBV7-3 and TRBJ1-1): GAGVSQTPSNKVTEKGKYVELRCDPISGHTALYWYRQSLGQGPEFLIYFQGTGAADDSGLPNDRFFAVRPEGSVSTLKIQRTERGDSAVYLCASSPGLMNTEAFFGQGTRLTVV.

The CDR3 sequence is CASSPAGAGRRTNIQYF. The DNA of the CDR3 is TGTGCCAGCAGTCCGGCGGGGGCGGGCCGGCGTACTAACATTCAGTACTTC. This chain links TRBV28 with TRBJ2-4; maybe TRBD2 (7 bases). The CDR3 is 17 amino acids. Between the trimmed V and J ends, which lost 5 bases and 7 bases, there was a span of 24 bases. In germline, CDR1 is MDHEN, CDR2 SYDVKM.

This rearrangement joins TRBV27 to TRBJ1-2; the match to TRBD1 covers 7 bases. V lost 7 bases and J lost 1; bases outside the gene matches: 9. From germline, CDR1 is MNHEY and CDR2 SMNVEV (reference sequence). The CDR3 has 15 residues. The CDR3 protein is CASTSTGPFNYGYTF. CDR3 nucleotides: TGTGCCAGCACCTCGACAGGGCCTTTTAACTATGGCTACACCTTC.

V is TRBV5-1 and J is TRBJ2-7; D call uncertain. CDR3 length: 16 amino acids. Trimming stripped 4 bases from V and 2 bases from J, with 19 bases between. Germline CDR1 is SGHRS and CDR2 is YFSETQ. The CDR3 loop reads CASSVPRPGLAYEQYF. DNA of the CDR3: TGCGCCAGCAGCGTTCCCCGGCCAGGCCTGGCCTACGAGCAGTACTTC. Using reference TRBV5-1 and TRBJ2-7 for the parts outside the CDR3, the full variable domain is KAGVTQTPRYLIKTRGQQVTLSCSPISGHRSVSWYQQTPGQGLQFLFEYFSETQRNKGNFPGRFSGRQFSNSRSEMNVSTLELGDSALYLCASSVPRPGLAYEQYFGPGTRLTVT.